A selection of T cell receptor beta chains follows, all from one sample in a study of Graves' ophthalmopathy and Graves' hyperthyroidism. TCRdb recomputed calls from the multiplex PCR reads with MiXCR, one row per CDR3 protein. The sample carries some 390,000 distinct CDR3 sequences, about 18% recorded once. The sample was peripheral blood. These receptors came from a woman in her late teens or twenties with Graves' ophthalmopathy. Each CDR3 is given with its conserved first and last residue. Fields, in order: clone size, D gene, V gene, J gene, CDR3 protein, CDR3 DNA. A D gene is named only where the DNA matches it firmly. Some rows have no size entry. The others give once, few or many, or a class for an expanded clone.

many	NA	TRBV7-9	TRBJ2-7	CASSLVAHYEQYF	TGTGCCAGCAGCTTAGTGGCACACTACGAGCAGTACTTC
many	NA	TRBV7-9	TRBJ1-2	CASSLQGGVNGYTF	TGTGCCAGCAGCTTACAGGGCGGCGTAAATGGCTACACCTTC
many	NA	TRBV6-5	TRBJ2-2	CASSHRANSGELFF	TGTGCCAGCAGTCACAGGGCAAATTCCGGGGAGCTGTTTTTT
many	NA	TRBV20-1	TRBJ2-5	CSASLSQETQYF	TGCAGTGCTAGTCTTAGCCAAGAGACCCAGTACTTC
many	NA	TRBV7-2	TRBJ2-5	CASSSGEAPYF	TGTGCCAGCAGCTCCGGGGAAGCTCCGTACTTC
many	TRBD1	TRBV20-1	TRBJ1-1	CSALSGTGTLTTEAFF	TGCAGTGCCCTCAGCGGGACAGGAACTTTGACCACTGAAGCTTTCTTT
many	NA	TRBV7-2	TRBJ2-2	CASSREAGSTGELFF	TGTGCCAGCAGCCGCGAAGCAGGGTCCACCGGGGAGCTGTTTTTT
NA	NA	TRBV27	TRBJ1-1	CASILRGGDTEAFF	TGTGCCAGCATTCTCCGGGGAGGGGACACTGAAGCTTTCTTT
many	NA	TRBV29-1	TRBJ1-2	CSVVGPERGYGYTF	TGCAGCGTTGTGGGGCCAGAAAGGGGCTATGGCTACACCTTC
many	NA	TRBV19	TRBJ1-2	CASRAPNYGYTF	TGTGCCAGTAGGGCGCCTAACTATGGCTACACCTTC
NA	TRBD2	TRBV11-1	TRBJ2-7	CASSRSSGGAYEQYF	TGTGCCAGCAGTAGAAGTAGCGGGGGAGCCTACGAGCAGTACTTC
few	NA	TRBV10-3	TRBJ2-7	CAMAGTLEVEQYF	TGTGCCATGGCCGGGACTCTCGAGGTCGAGCAGTACTTC
many	TRBD2	TRBV7-6	TRBJ2-2	CASSSGTSVNTGELFF	TGTGCCAGCAGCTCCGGGACTAGCGTTAACACCGGGGAGCTGTTTTTT
many	NA	TRBV30	TRBJ1-1	CAWIHMNTEAFF	TGTGCCTGGATCCACATGAACACTGAAGCTTTCTTT
many	TRBD1	TRBV6-1	TRBJ1-2	CASSEIGDRIGYTF	TGTGCCAGCAGCGAGATAGGGGACAGGATTGGCTACACCTTC
many	TRBD1	TRBV29-1	TRBJ1-2	CSVASGQGPYGYTF	TGCAGCGTTGCATCGGGACAGGGTCCCTATGGCTACACCTTC
many	NA	TRBV27	TRBJ2-7	CASSRIPYEQYF	TGTGCCAGCAGCAGGATCCCCTACGAGCAGTACTTC
NA	NA	TRBV30	TRBJ1-1	CAWCVPERRNTEAFF	TGTGCCTGGTGCGTCCCGGAGCGACGAAACACTGAAGCTTTCTTT
many	NA	TRBV28	TRBJ1-2	CASSPPSRGGYTF	TGTGCCAGCAGTCCCCCTTCGCGGGGTGGCTACACCTTC
NA	TRBD1	TRBV11-3	TRBJ1-1	CASSRTGVMNTEAFF	TGTGCCAGCAGCAGAACAGGGGTTATGAACACTGAAGCTTTCTTT
many	TRBD2	TRBV18	TRBJ2-5	CASSRGLEAGETQYF	TGTGCCAGCTCAAGGGGACTAGAAGCCGGAGAGACCCAGTACTTC
many	TRBD2	TRBV14	TRBJ2-2	CASSRRLAGENTGELFF	TGTGCCAGCAGCCGAAGACTAGCGGGAGAGAACACCGGGGAGCTGTTTTTT
many	NA	TRBV11-2	TRBJ1-1	CASSLVWASSNTEAFF	TGTGCCAGCAGCTTAGTGTGGGCATCTTCGAACACTGAAGCTTTCTTT
many	NA	TRBV6-5	TRBJ1-1	CASGQEGNRNTEAFF	TGTGCCAGCGGCCAGGAGGGGAATAGGAACACTGAAGCTTTCTTT
NA	NA	TRBV6-2/TRBV6-3	TRBJ2-7	CASSYSGGGRPTTYEQYF	TGTGCCAGCAGTTACTCGGGGGGCGGGCGACCGACTACCTACGAGCAGTACTTC
many	TRBD1	TRBV27	TRBJ2-5	CASSPIDRASETQYF	TGTGCCAGCAGTCCTATAGACAGGGCAAGTGAGACCCAGTACTTC